Below, 29 T cell receptor beta chains from the same sample are listed, as sequenced in a study of cytomegalovirus exposure and HLA in healthy donors. Both 60 Vbeta primers and 13 Jbeta primers went into the PCR. Sequenced by immunoSEQ multiplex PCR; TCRdb stores in-frame clones only, minus some. The sample has 120,000 or so clones; 65% to 80% are singletons. Sequencing was done on a sample of PBMCs. The receptors were gathered from a human donor in good health.

The chain carries TRBV19 and TRBJ1-5; no definite D call. Germline values: CDR1 LNHDA, CDR2 SQIVND (reference sequence). V was pared by 6 bases and J by 2 bases, with 14 bases between. The CDR3 sequence is 15 residues long. In DNA form, the CDR3 reads TGTGCCAGTAGAGAGGCCGCTTGGGGCAATCAGCCCCAGCATTTT. It specifies CASREAAWGNQPQHF.

J is TRBJ1-2 and V is TRBV28, with 8 bases aligning to TRBD1. Germline lookup yields CDR1 MDHEN and CDR2 SYDVKM. The CDR3 sequence is 13 residues long. V shed 4 bases and J 2 bases; nucleotides not matched to a gene: 0. CDR3 DNA sequence: TGTGCCAGCAGTTGGACAGGGAACTATGGCTACACCTTC. This sequence encodes CASSWTGNYGYTF.

This clone was observed a handful of times. The chain links TRBV29-1 to TRBJ1-1; D is unclear. CDR3 size: 10 residues. Trimming took off 7 bases at V and 3 bases at J, with 6 bases between the two ends. Germline-derived CDR1 and CDR2 are SQVTM and ANQGSEA. In nucleotides, the CDR3 is TGCAGCGCTAAAGACACTGAAGCTTTCTTT. Residues: CSAKDTEAFF.

The rearrangement uses TRBV19 and TRBJ2-2, with unresolved D. Trimming removed 5 bases from V and 1 base from J, with 8 bases in between. The CDR3 length is 14 residues. Germline CDR1 reads LNHDA; CDR2 reads SQIVND (reference sequence). As DNA, the CDR3 is TGTGCCAGTAGTCCCCAGATGAACACCGGGGAGCTGTTTTTT. It translates to CASSPQMNTGELFF.

This clone was recorded only once. The chain couples TRBV4-3 to TRBJ2-3; TRBD2 matches 11 bases. The CDR3 totals 16 residues. Germline loops: CDR1 LGHNA, CDR2 YSLEER. The V gene end was trimmed by 4 bases and the J gene end by 6 bases; junction bases not matched to a gene: 9. The CDR3 region is CASSLMTSGELDTQYF. CDR3 nucleotides: TGCGCCAGCAGCCTTATGACTAGCGGGGAGCTGGATACGCAGTATTTT.

V gene TRBV5-6 combines with J gene TRBJ1-2, with D tentatively TRBD1 (5 bases). The CDR3 runs to 13 residues. Trimming took 3 bases from V and 0 from J, leaving 6 bases between them. Germline-derived CDR1 and CDR2 are SGHDT and YYEEEE. DNA of the CDR3: TGTGCCAGCAGCTCGGGGGCTAACTATGGCTACACCTTC. Amino acid sequence: CASSSGANYGYTF.

V and J are TRBV28 and TRBJ2-5; D possibly corresponds to TRBD2 (6 bases). From germline, CDR1 is MDHEN and CDR2 SYDVKM. The CDR3 contains 17 residues. V shed 5 bases and J shed 5 bases, with 24 bases lying between them. The DNA of the CDR3 is TGTGCCAGCAGTAGTCATCGACGGTGGGGGGTGCGCGAGACCCAGTACTTC. It specifies CASSSHRRWGVRETQYF.

V is TRBV14 and J is TRBJ2-7; D perhaps matches TRBD2 (6 bases). The CDR3 runs 15 residues. V lost 0 bases, J lost 4 bases, and 13 bases lay in between. Looked up from germline, CDR1 is SGHDN and CDR2 is FVKESK. This chain's CDR3 is CASSQDGGRHYEQYF. The CDR3 DNA is TGTGCCAGCAGCCAAGACGGGGGTCGGCATTACGAGCAGTACTTC. Drawing the rest from reference TRBV14 and TRBJ2-7, the complete variable domain is EAGVTQFPSHSVIEKGQTVTLRCDPISGHDNLYWYRRVMGKEIKFLLHFVKESKQDESGMPNNRFLAERTGGTYSTLKVQPAELEDSGVYFCASSQDGGRHYEQYFGPGTRLTVT.

This sequence joins TRBV27 and TRBJ1-4; D unresolved. Germline V gives CDR1 MNHEY, CDR2 SMNVEV (reference sequence). This CDR3 region has 10 residues. Trimming removed 6 bases at V and 8 bases at J, with 4 bases between. The CDR3 coding sequence is TGTGCCAGCAGGGGCGAAAAACTGTTTTTT. The encoded protein is CASRGEKLFF.

This chain's CDR3 is CASSVRQSPDGELFF. Written as DNA, the CDR3 is TGTGCCAGCAGCGTGAGACAGTCCCCCGACGGGGAGCTGTTTTTT. This chain joins TRBV9 and TRBJ2-2, with D possibly TRBD1 on 5 matching bases. Germline-derived CDR1 and CDR2 are SGDLS and YYNGEE. The CDR3 runs 15 residues. Trimming removed 2 bases from V and 7 bases from J, with 15 bases in between.

This clone occurred a few times. The rearrangement uses TRBV6-1 and TRBJ2-1; 11 bases map to TRBD2. J lost 6 bases, V lost 2 bases, and 0 bases had no gene match. Germline V gives CDR1 MNHNS, CDR2 SASEGT. The CDR3 extends over 14 amino acids. The CDR3 spells CASSELAGGNEQFF. The CDR3 DNA follows: TGTGCCAGCAGTGAACTAGCGGGGGGCAATGAGCAGTTCTTC.

The rearrangement joins TRBV28 to TRBJ1-3, with a tentative D call TRBD1 (6 bases). Germline values: CDR1 MDHEN, CDR2 SYDVKM. V gave up 6 bases and J gave up 2 bases, with 14 bases separating them. This CDR3 comprises 15 residues. As DNA, the CDR3 is TGTGCCAGCAGGTTAAACCGGGACACTGGAAACACCATATATTTT. Its protein product is CASRLNRDTGNTIYF.

This chain uses TRBV6-5 with TRBJ2-2; D perhaps matches TRBD2 (5 bases). The CDR3 runs to 13 residues. Trimming shortened V by 6 bases and J by 6 bases, and 11 bases separated the two germline ends. Germline V gives CDR1 MNHEY, CDR2 SVGAGI. CDR3 amino acids: CASREEFPGELFF. CDR3 in DNA: TGTGCCAGCAGGGAGGAGTTCCCCGGGGAGCTGTTTTTT.

The chain uses TRBV9 and TRBJ2-6; D is possibly TRBD2 (6 bases). The CDR3 extends over 18 amino acids. From germline, CDR1 is SGDLS and CDR2 YYNGEE. Trimming left V 3 bases short and J 0 bases short, with 16 bases between. The CDR3 DNA follows: TGTGCCAGCAGCGGCGCCGGGACTTTCCACTCTGGGGCCAACGTCCTGACTTTC. Encoded protein: CASSGAGTFHSGANVLTF. Variable domain in full (rest from reference TRBV9 and TRBJ2-6): DSGVTQTPKHLITATGQRVTLRCSPRSGDLSVYWYQQSLDQGLQFLIQYYNGEERAKGNILERFSAQQFPDLHSELNLSSLELGDSALYFCASSGAGTFHSGANVLTFGAGSRLTVL.

This chain connects TRBV15 to TRBJ1-4; D is uncertain. V was cut by 0 bases and J by 4 bases, with 9 bases left in between. Germline CDR1 reads LNHNV; CDR2 reads YYDKDF (reference sequence). The CDR3 is made up of 15 amino acids. The CDR3 spells CATSRDRGRNEKLFF. CDR3 DNA sequence: TGTGCCACCAGCAGAGATCGAGGTCGTAATGAAAAACTGTTTTTT.

The CDR3 region is CASSQEGTSRSSYEQYF. CDR3 DNA sequence: TGTGCCAGCAGCCAAGAAGGGACTAGCAGGAGCTCCTACGAGCAGTACTTC. This chain joins TRBV7-9 and TRBJ2-7; 9 nucleotides align to TRBD2. The CDR3 covers 17 residues. Germline CDR1 SEHNR, CDR2 FQNEAQ (reference sequence). Germline trimming cut 5 bases from V and 0 bases from J; bases unmatched to any gene: 11.

This clone was seen a single time. The rearrangement links TRBV5-1 to TRBJ2-7, with 9 bases aligning to TRBD1. Germline trimming cut 4 bases from V and 2 bases from J; bases unmatched to any gene: 7. Germline loops: CDR1 SGHRS, CDR2 YFSETQ. This CDR3 contains 15 residues. This chain's CDR3 is CASSLDRGRPYEQYF. The CDR3 nucleotides are TGCGCCAGCAGCCTGGACAGGGGAAGGCCCTACGAGCAGTACTTC.

V gene TRBV11-2 combines with J gene TRBJ2-3; 7 bases map to TRBD1. The V and J ends lost 5 bases and 8 bases, in that order; junction bases with no gene match: 19. Germline loops: CDR1 SGHAT, CDR2 FQNNGV. The length of the CDR3 is 17 residues. CDR3 loop: CASSGLTGVFMSGTQYF. In nucleotides, the CDR3 is TGTGCCAGCAGCGGGTTAACAGGGGTTTTCATGTCGGGTACGCAGTATTTT. Variable domain in full (rest from reference TRBV11-2 and TRBJ2-3): EAGVAQSPRYKIIEKRQSVAFWCNPISGHATLYWYQQILGQGPKLLIQFQNNGVVDDSQLPKDRFSAERLKGVDSTLKIQPAKLEDSAVYLCASSGLTGVFMSGTQYFGPGTRLTVL.

The chain employs TRBV7-9 and TRBJ2-3; no definite D call. The CDR3 length is 13 residues. Trimming removed 5 bases from V and 4 bases from J, with 10 bases in between. Per germline, CDR1 SEHNR and CDR2 FQNEAQ (reference sequence). CDR3 nucleotide sequence: TGTGCCAGCAGCCAAATGTCAGCAGATACGCAGTATTTT. This codes for CASSQMSADTQYF.

The chain couples TRBV30 to TRBJ1-2; D gene uncertain. The V and J ends lost 4 bases and 0 bases respectively, with 6 bases between them. Germline values: CDR1 GTSNPN, CDR2 SVGIG (reference sequence). The length of the CDR3 is 12 residues. The CDR3 DNA follows: TGTGCCTGGAACCACACTAACTATGGCTACACCTTC. Encoded protein: CAWNHTNYGYTF.

This chain uses TRBV5-6 with TRBJ2-1; D is perhaps TRBD2 (6 bases). Trimming shortened V by 5 bases and J by 10 bases, and 10 bases separated the two germline ends. The CDR3 is 11 residues long. Per the germline V gene, CDR1 is SGHDT and CDR2 is YYEEEE. The CDR3 bases are TGTGCCAGCAGTCATGCGGGGGAGCAGTTCTTC. It codes for CASSHAGEQFF.

This chain connects TRBV4-1 to TRBJ2-1; maybe TRBD2 (5 bases). The CDR3 has 14 amino acids. Trimming pared 2 bases from V and 7 bases from J, leaving 12 bases between. Germline V gene data show CDR1 as MGHRA and CDR2 as YSYEKL. The CDR3 sequence: CASSQPTRRNEQFF. In nucleotides, the CDR3 is TGCGCCAGCAGCCAACCTACTAGACGAAATGAGCAGTTCTTC.

The chain couples TRBV27 to TRBJ1-3, with 7 nucleotides matching TRBD1. This CDR3 is built from 20 residues. The germline V gene has CDR1 MNHEY and CDR2 SMNVEV (reference sequence). Unmatched junction bases numbered 23, after V lost 9 bases and J lost 0 bases. CDR3 amino acids: CARQPNGETGQANSGNTIYF. Written as DNA, the CDR3 is TGTGCCAGGCAACCCAATGGAGAGACAGGGCAAGCAAACTCTGGAAACACCATATATTTT.

The V and J genes are TRBV2 and TRBJ2-7, with TRBD2 as a possible D gene (6 bases). CDR3 size: 16 residues. Germline lookup yields CDR1 SNHLY and CDR2 FYNNEI. V was cut by 0 bases and J by 3 bases, with 15 bases left in between. CDR3 DNA sequence: TGTGCCAGCAGTGAAGCGGGCCGGGACTGGAACTACGAGCAGTACTTC. It specifies CASSEAGRDWNYEQYF.

Only a few counts were recorded for this clone. The rearrangement joins TRBV6-1 to TRBJ2-2, with 7 positions matching TRBD1. Germline trimming cut 6 bases from V and 6 bases from J; bases unmatched to any gene: 7. The CDR3 consists of 14 residues. Germline V gene data show CDR1 as MNHNS and CDR2 as SASEGT. The chain's CDR3 is CASREQGLAGELFF. Here the CDR3 DNA reads TGTGCCAGCAGGGAACAGGGGTTGGCCGGGGAGCTGTTTTTT.

The count of this clone is one. The chain couples TRBV5-1 to TRBJ1-2; D remains ambiguous. Germline CDR1 is SGHRS and CDR2 is YFSETQ. The CDR3 covers 14 residues. V was trimmed by 4 bases and J by 13 bases, leaving 23 bases between them. The CDR3 is CASSPGLVLFRITF. The CDR3 nucleotides read TGCGCCAGCAGCCCTGGACTGGTTCTGTTTAGAATCACCTTC.

The chain is built from TRBV5-6 and TRBJ1-4, with D perhaps TRBD1 (6 bases). The length of the CDR3 is 15 residues. Germline V CDR1 and CDR2: SGHDT, YYEEEE. V lost 0 bases and J lost 4, with 10 bases in between. The CDR3 region is CASSLVGQLNEKLFF. CDR3 sequence (DNA): TGTGCCAGCAGCTTGGTTGGACAGCTTAATGAAAAACTGTTTTTT.

V and J are TRBV5-6 and TRBJ2-1; D is unclear. The length of the CDR3 is 16 residues. Germline CDR1 and CDR2: SGHDT and YYEEEE. Trimming shortened V by 4 bases and J by 3 bases, and 17 bases separated the two germline ends. The CDR3 nucleotides are TGTGCCAGCAGCGTGGGGTTTACTGAGGTCTACAATGAGCAGTTCTTC. Translating gives CASSVGFTEVYNEQFF.

The genes are TRBV7-2 and TRBJ2-1, with a weak D call TRBD2 (6 bases). Deletions cut 6 bases from V and 6 bases from J, with 15 bases between. Germline V gene data show CDR1 as SGHTA and CDR2 as FQGNSA. This CDR3 region has 14 residues. The CDR3 sequence is CASSSPVGSNEQFF. In DNA form, the CDR3 reads TGTGCCAGCAGTTCCCCCGTCGGGAGCAATGAGCAGTTCTTC.